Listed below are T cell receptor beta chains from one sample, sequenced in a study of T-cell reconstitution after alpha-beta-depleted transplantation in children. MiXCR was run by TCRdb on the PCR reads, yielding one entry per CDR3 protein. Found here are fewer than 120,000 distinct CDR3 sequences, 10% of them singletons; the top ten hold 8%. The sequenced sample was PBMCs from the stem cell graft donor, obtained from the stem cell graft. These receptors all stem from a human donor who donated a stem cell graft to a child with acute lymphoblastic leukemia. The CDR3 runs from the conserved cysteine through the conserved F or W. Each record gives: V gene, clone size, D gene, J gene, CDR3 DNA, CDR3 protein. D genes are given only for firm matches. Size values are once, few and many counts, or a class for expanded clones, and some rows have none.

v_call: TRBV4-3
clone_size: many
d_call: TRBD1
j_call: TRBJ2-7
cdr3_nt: TGCGCCAGCAGCCAAAGAAGGGGGCTCGAGCAGTACTTC
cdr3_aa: CASSQRRGLEQYF

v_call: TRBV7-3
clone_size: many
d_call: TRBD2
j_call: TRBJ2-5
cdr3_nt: TGTGCCAGCAGCTTTAGCGGGAGAGTTCAAGAGACCCAGTACTTC
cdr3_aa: CASSFSGRVQETQYF

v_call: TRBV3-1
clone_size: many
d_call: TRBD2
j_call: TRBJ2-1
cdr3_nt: TGTGCCAGCAGCCAAGTATATTTGGGCGGGGGGTCAAATGAGCAGTTCTTC
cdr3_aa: CASSQVYLGGGSNEQFF

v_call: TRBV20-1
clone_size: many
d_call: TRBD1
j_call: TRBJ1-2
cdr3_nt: TGCAGTGCTAAACTCGGACAGGCCAGCTATGGGAACTATGGCTACACCTTC
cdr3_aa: CSAKLGQASYGNYGYTF

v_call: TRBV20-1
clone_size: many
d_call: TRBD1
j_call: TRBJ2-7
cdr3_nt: TGCAGTGCCTCGGACAGGATGGCCGAGCAGTACTTC
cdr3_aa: CSASDRMAEQYF

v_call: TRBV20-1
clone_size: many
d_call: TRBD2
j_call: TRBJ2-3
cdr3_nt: TGCAGTGCTGACTCCGGGACTAGCGGGGGGGCGGGAGATACGCAGTATTTT
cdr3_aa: CSADSGTSGGAGDTQYF

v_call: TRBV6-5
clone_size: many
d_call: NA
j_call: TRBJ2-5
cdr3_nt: TGTGCCAGCAGTTATACGGACAGAAATCTGAAAGAGACCCAGTACTTC
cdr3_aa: CASSYTDRNLKETQYF

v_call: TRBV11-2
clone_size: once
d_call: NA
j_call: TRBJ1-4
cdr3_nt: TGTGCCAGCAGCTTTATGGGGCGGAATGAAAAACTGTTTTTT
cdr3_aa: CASSFMGRNEKLFF

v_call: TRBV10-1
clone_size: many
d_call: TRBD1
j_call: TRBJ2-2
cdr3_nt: TGCGCCAGCAGCGGGACAGCTAACACCGGGGAGCTGTTTTTT
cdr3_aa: CASSGTANTGELFF

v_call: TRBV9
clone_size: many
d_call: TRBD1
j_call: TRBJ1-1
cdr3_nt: TGTGCCAGCAGTAGACAGGGTGAGAACACTGAAGCTTTCTTT
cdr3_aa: CASSRQGENTEAFF

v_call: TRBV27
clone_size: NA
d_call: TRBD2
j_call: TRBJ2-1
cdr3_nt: TGTGCCAGCAGTATAACTCCGGGACTAGCTTACAATGAGCAGTTCTTC
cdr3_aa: CASSITPGLAYNEQFF

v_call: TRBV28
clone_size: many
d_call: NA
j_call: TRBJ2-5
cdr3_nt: TGTGCCAGCAGTTTAATAAGGGGCGCGGAGGAGACCCAGTACTTC
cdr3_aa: CASSLIRGAEETQYF

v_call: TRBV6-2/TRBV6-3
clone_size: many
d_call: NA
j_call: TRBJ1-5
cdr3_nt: TGTGCCAGCAGTTACGGGCGGCCCCAGCATTTT
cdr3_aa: CASSYGRPQHF

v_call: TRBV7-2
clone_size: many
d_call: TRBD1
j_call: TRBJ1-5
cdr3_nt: TGTGCCAGCAGCTTAATCAGGGGGCCCGGTCAGCCCCAGCATTTT
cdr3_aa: CASSLIRGPGQPQHF

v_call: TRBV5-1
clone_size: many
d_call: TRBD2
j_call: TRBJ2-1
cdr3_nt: TGCGCCAGCAGCTTGGTGGGACTAGCGGGAGTAGTTGAGCAGTTCTTC
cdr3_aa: CASSLVGLAGVVEQFF

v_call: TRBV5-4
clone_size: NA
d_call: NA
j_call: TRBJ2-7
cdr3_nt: TGTGCCAGCAGCTTGGCCAGGGAACCCTACGAGCAGTACTTC
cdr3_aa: CASSLAREPYEQYF

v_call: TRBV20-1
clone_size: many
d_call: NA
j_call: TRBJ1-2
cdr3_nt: TGCAGTGAAGGGGTGGGGGACACCTTC
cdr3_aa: CSEGVGDTF

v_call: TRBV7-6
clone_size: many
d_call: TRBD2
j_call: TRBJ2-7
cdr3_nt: TGTGCCAGCAGCTTAGGGCCGGGACTAGCCTACGAGCAGTACTTC
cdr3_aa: CASSLGPGLAYEQYF

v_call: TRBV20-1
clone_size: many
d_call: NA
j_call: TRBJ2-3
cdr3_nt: TGCAGTGCTGGGGGGGGCAGGTTTGGTACAGATACGCAGTATTTT
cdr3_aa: CSAGGGRFGTDTQYF

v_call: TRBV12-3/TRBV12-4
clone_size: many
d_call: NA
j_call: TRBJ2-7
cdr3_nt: TGTGCCAGCAGTTTAACCCCCACGCAGGGTTACGAGCAGTACTTC
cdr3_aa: CASSLTPTQGYEQYF

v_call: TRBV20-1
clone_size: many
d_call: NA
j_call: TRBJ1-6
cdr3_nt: TGCAGTGCTAGAGATCGATCTTCAAGGAATTCACCCCTCCACTTT
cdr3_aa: CSARDRSSRNSPLHF

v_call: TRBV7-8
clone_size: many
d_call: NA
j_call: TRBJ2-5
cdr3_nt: TGTGCCAGCAGCTTAACCCTGGGTGACCAAGAGACCCAGTACTTC
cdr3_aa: CASSLTLGDQETQYF

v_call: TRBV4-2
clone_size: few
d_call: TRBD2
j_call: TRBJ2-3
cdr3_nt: TGTGCCAGCAGCCAAGATCGGGAGCGGGGTCTAGATACGCAGTATTTT
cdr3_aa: CASSQDRERGLDTQYF

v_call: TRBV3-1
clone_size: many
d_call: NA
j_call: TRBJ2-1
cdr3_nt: TGTGCCAGCAGCCAAGATTTACAGCAACTAGAGCAGTTCTTC
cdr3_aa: CASSQDLQQLEQFF

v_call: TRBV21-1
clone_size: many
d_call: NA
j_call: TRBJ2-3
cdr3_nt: TGTGCCAGCAGCAAACAAGACACCAGCACAGATACGCAGTATTTT
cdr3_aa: CASSKQDTSTDTQYF

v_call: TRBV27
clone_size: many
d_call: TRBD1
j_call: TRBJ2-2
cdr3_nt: TGTGCCAGCAGTTTATGGACAGGGTTGGGGGAGCTGTTTTTT
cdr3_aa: CASSLWTGLGELFF

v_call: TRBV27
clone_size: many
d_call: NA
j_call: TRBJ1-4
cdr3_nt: TGTGCCAGCAGTTCATCGAGGGCCGCAACTAATGAAAAACTGTTTTTT
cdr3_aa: CASSSSRAATNEKLFF

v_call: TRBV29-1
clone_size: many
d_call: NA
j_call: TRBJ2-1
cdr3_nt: TGCAGCGTTGAGATTACTGGGCGGTTCTTC
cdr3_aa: CSVEITGRFF

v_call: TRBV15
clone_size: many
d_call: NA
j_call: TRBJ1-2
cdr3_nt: TGTGCCACCAGCGGACCGTCGGGCTACACCTTC
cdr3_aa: CATSGPSGYTF

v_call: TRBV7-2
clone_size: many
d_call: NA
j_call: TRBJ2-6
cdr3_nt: TGTGCCAGCAGCTCGTTTTCAGCGAGCTCTGGGGCCAACGTCCTGACTTTC
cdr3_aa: CASSSFSASSGANVLTF

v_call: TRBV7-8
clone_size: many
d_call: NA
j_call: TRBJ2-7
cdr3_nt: TGTGCCAGCAGCCACCGGGCCGCTCAACTCGAGCAGTACTTC
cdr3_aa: CASSHRAAQLEQYF